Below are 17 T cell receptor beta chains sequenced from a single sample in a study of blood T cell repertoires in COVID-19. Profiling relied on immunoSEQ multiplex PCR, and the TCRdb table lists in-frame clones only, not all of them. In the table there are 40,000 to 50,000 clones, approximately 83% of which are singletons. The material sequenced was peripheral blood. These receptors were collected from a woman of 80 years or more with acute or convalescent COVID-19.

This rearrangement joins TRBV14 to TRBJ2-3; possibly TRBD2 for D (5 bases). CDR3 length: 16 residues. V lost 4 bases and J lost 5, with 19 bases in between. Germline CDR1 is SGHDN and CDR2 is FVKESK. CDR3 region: CASSPLGSGWVDTQYF. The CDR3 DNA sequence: TGTGCCAGCAGCCCCTTAGGGAGCGGCTGGGTAGATACGCAGTATTTT.

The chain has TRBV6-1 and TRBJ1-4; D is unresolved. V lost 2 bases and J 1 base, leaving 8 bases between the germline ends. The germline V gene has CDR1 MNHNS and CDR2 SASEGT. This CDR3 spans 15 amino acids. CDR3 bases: TGTGCCAGCAGTGAATGGTCAGGAACTAATGAAAAACTGTTTTTT. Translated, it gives CASSEWSGTNEKLFF.

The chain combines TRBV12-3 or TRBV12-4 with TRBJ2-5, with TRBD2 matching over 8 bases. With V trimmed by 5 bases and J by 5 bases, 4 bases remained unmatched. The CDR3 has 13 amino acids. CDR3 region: CASSRTGGETQYF. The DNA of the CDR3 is TGTGCCAGCAGTCGGACGGGGGGGGAGACCCAGTACTTC.

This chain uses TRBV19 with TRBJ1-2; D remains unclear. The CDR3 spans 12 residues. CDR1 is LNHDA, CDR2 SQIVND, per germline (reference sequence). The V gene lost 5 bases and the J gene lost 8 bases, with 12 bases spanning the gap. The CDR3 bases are TGTGCCAGTAGTTTGAACGGTTTGGGCTACACCTTC. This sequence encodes CASSLNGLGYTF.

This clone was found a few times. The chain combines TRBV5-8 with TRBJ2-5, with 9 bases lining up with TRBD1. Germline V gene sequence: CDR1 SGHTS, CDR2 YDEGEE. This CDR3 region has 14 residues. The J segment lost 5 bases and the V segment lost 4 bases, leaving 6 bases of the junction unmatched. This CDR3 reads CASSAGTGRETQYF. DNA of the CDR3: TGTGCCAGCAGCGCCGGGACAGGGCGGGAGACCCAGTACTTC.

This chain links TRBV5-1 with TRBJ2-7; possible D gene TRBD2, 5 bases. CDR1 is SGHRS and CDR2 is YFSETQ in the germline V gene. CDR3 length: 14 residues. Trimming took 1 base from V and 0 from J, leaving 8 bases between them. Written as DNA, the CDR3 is TGCGCCAGCAGCTTGTCGGGGTCCTCCTACGAGCAGTACTTC. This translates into CASSLSGSSYEQYF.

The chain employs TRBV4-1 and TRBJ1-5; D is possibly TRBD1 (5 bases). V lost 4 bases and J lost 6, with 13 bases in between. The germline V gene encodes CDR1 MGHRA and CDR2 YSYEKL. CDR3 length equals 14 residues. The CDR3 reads CASSPEGDGQPQHF. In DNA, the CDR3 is TGCGCCAGCAGCCCGGAAGGGGATGGTCAGCCCCAGCATTTT.

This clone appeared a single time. CDR3 sequence reads: CASSERINEGEKLFF. The CDR3 DNA follows: TGTGCCAGCAGTGAAAGGATAAATGAGGGTGAAAAACTGTTTTTT. The chain couples TRBV6-1 to TRBJ1-4; no firm D call. V dropped 2 bases and J dropped 7 bases, with 14 bases sitting between them. Germline values: CDR1 MNHNS, CDR2 SASEGT. This CDR3 contains 15 residues.

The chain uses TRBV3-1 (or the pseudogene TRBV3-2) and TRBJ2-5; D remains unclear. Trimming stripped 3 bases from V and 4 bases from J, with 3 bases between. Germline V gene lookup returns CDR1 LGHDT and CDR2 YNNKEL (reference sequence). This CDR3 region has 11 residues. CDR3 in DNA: TGTGCCAGCAGCCACCGAGAGACCCAGTACTTC. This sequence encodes CASSHRETQYF.

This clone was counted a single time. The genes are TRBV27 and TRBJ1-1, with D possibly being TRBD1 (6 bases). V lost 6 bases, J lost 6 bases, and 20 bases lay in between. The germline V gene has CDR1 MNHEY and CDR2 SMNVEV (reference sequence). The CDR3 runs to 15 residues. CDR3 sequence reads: CASRSKSGAIAEAFF. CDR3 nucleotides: TGTGCCAGCAGATCTAAGTCAGGGGCGATCGCTGAAGCTTTCTTT.

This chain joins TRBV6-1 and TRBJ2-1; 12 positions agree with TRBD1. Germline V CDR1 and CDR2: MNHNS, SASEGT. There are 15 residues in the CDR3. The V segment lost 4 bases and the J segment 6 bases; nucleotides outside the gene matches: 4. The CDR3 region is CASSGGQGAGNEQFF. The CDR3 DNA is TGTGCCAGCAGTGGGGGACAGGGGGCCGGCAATGAGCAGTTCTTC.

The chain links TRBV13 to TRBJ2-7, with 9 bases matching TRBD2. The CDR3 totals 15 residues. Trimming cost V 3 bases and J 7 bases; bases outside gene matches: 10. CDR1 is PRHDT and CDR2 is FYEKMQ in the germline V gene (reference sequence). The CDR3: CASSFSRGGAGEQYF. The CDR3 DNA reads TGTGCCAGCAGCTTCAGTCGCGGGGGGGCCGGGGAGCAGTACTTC.

CDR3: CASSPPRVNEQFF. DNA for the CDR3: TGTGCCAGCTCACCACCGAGGGTTAATGAGCAGTTCTTC. This chain links TRBV18 with TRBJ2-1; TRBD2 might be the D (5 bases). CDR3 length equals 13 residues. The V and J ends lost 0 bases and 7 bases respectively, with 7 bases between them. Germline values: CDR1 KGHSH, CDR2 LQKENI.

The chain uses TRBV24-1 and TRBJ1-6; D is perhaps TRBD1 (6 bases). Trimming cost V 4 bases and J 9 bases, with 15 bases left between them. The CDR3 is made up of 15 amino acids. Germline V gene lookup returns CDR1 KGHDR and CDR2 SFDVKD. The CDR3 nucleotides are TGTGCCACCAGTGACCCGGACAGCCGTGGTTCACCCCTCCACTTT. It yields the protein CATSDPDSRGSPLHF.

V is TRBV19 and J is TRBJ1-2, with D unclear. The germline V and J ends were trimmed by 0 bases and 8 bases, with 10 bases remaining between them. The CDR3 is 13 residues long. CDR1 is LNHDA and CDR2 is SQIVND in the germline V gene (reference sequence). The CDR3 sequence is CASSIDVWSGYTF. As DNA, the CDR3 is TGTGCCAGTAGTATAGATGTGTGGAGCGGCTACACCTTC.

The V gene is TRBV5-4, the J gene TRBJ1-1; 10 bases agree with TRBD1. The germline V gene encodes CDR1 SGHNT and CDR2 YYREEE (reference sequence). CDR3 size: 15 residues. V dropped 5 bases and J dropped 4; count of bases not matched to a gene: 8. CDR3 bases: TGTGCCAGCAGTCCCGGGACAGGGGAGACCACTGAAGCTTTCTTT. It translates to CASSPGTGETTEAFF. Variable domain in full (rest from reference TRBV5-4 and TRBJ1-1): ETGVTQSPTHLIKTRGQQVTLRCSSQSGHNTVSWYQQALGQGPQFIFQYYREEENGRGNFPPRFSGLQFPNYSSELNVNALELDDSALYLCASSPGTGETTEAFFGQGTRLTVV.

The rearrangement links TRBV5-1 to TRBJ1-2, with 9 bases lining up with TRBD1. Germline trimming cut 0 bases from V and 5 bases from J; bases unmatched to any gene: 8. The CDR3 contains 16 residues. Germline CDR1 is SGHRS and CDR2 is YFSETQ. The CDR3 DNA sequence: TGCGCCAGCAGCTTGGACCCCGGGACAGGGCATTATGGCTACACCTTC. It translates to CASSLDPGTGHYGYTF.